The 31 T cell receptor beta chains in this list originate from one sample, sequenced in a study of tissue T cells after allogeneic stem cell transplantation. Time point given: mouse harvest day 7 after allogeneic transplant. Tail vein injection delivered 10^7 T-cell-depleted bone marrow cells and 10^6 splenic CD5+ T cells. Clones were read by immunoSEQ multiplex PCR, and TCRdb kept only the in-frame ones, dropping some. The repertoire holds some 7,000 clones, with 45% to 60% as singletons. Sequences were obtained from lymph node tissue. These TCRs come from a female BALB/c mouse given C57BL/6 T cells with graft-versus-host disease after an allogeneic hematopoietic cell transplant.

In the case of this clone: Genes and germline are mouse. The DNA ends 1 residue before the CDR3 does, and the rest of the CDR3 is filled in from the germline J gene. The genes are TRBV29 and TRBJ2-3; D gene uncertain. The germline V gene encodes CDR1 MSHET and CDR2 SYDVDS. CDR3 length: 10 amino acids. Trimming cost V 5 bases and J 3 bases, with 0 bases left between them. CDR3 sequence: CASSAETLYF. The part of the CDR3 DNA that was read is TGTGCTAGCAGTGCAGAAACGCTGTAT.

This clone was observed a handful of times. Germline and genes: mouse. From the germline J gene comes the end of the CDR3, since the read stops 1 residue before it. The gene calls are TRBV29 and TRBJ2-1; 7 bases map to TRBD2. The CDR3 has 14 residues. Trimming removed 4 bases from V and 1 base from J; junction bases left unmatched: 1. Germline-derived CDR1 and CDR2 are MSHET and SYDVDS. This CDR3 reads CASSSWGNYAEQFF. Incomplete CDR3 DNA: TGTGCTAGCAGTTCCTGGGGGAACTATGCTGAGCAGTTC.

This clone is labeled large. The germline and genes are mouse ones. CDR3 bases read: TGTGCAAGCAGCCTATGGGATTACCAAGACACCCAGTAC. It is translated as CASSLWDYQDTQY. The full CDR3 is CASSLWDYQDTQYF. The chain couples TRBV16 to TRBJ2-5; unclear D gene. The read terminates 1 residue before the CDR3 end, so the remaining end is supplied by the germline J gene. V shed 5 bases and J shed 1 base, with 10 bases lying between them. This CDR3 has 14 amino acids. Germline V gives CDR1 SGHSA, CDR2 FRNQAP.

In this sample, this clone turned up a few times. Gene labels here are mouse ones. The read stops 1 residue short of the end of the CDR3; the missing end is completed from the germline J gene. The V gene is TRBV19, the J gene TRBJ2-7; the D is unclear. The V and J ends lost 0 bases and 4 bases respectively, with 8 bases between them. Germline V gene data show CDR1 as FNHDT and CDR2 as SITEND (reference sequence). The CDR3 consists of 13 residues. The part of the CDR3 DNA that was read is TGTGCCAGCAGTATAGGCAAACTTTATGAACAGTAC. This codes for CASSIGKLYEQY. The whole CDR3 protein is CASSIGKLYEQYF.

This clone has more than one count but fewer than ten. Genes and germline are mouse. The CDR3 end is not reached by the read, which stops 1 residue before it; the germline J gene fills it in. The chain couples TRBV3 to TRBJ2-7, with 12 bases that match TRBD2. V lost 8 bases, J lost 4 bases, and 0 bases stayed unmatched. The CDR3 runs to 12 residues. Per the germline V gene, CDR1 is SNHLY and CDR2 is FYNGKV (reference sequence). The CDR3 loop reads CASGTGGYEQYF. The covered CDR3 bases are TGTGCCAGCGGGACTGGGGGGTATGAACAGTAC. The full variable domain, in which reference TRBV3 and TRBJ2-7 provide the parts outside the CDR3, is GPKVLQIPSHQIIDMGQMVTLNCDPVSNHLYFYWYKQILGQQMEFLVNFYNGKVMEKSKLFKDQFSVERPDGSYFTLKIQPTALEDSAVYFCASGTGGYEQYFGPGTRLTVL.

This clone came up a few times. The genes and germline here are from mouse. Read sequence stops 1 residue before the CDR3 end, and the germline J gene provides the missing end. The chain is built from TRBV1 and TRBJ2-7, with TRBD1 identical over 11 bases. CDR1 is NSQYPW and CDR2 is LRSPGD in the germline V gene (reference sequence). Trimming took 5 bases from V and 2 from J; bases not matched to a gene: 2. There are 14 residues in the CDR3. The CDR3 bases that were read are TGCACCTGCAGTCCGGGACAGGGGGCCTATGAACAGTAC. Protein sequence: CTCSPGQGAYEQY. The complete CDR3 sequence is CTCSPGQGAYEQYF.

Concerning this clone: The genes are named according to mouse. The sequence runs out 1 residue before the end of the CDR3; the remainder is reconstructed from the germline J gene. The chain joins TRBV3 to TRBJ2-7; D not resolved. The CDR3 contains 12 residues. Per the germline V gene, CDR1 is SNHLY and CDR2 is FYNGKV (reference sequence). V was trimmed by 1 base and J by 4 bases, leaving 5 bases between them. The part of the CDR3 DNA that was read is TGTGCCAGCAGCTTAGTGGGTTATGAACAGTAC. Translation gives CASSLVGYEQY. From start to end, the CDR3 is CASSLVGYEQYF.

Comment on this clone: The genes and germline here are from mouse. The read finishes 1 residue shy of the CDR3 end, and the germline J gene is used to complete it. V and J are TRBV13-1 and TRBJ2-1, with unresolved D. V dropped 2 bases and J dropped 1 base, with 4 bases sitting between them. The CDR3 spans 13 residues. CDR1 is NSHNY and CDR2 is SYGAGN in the germline V gene. The chain's CDR3 is CASSEANYAEQFF. CDR3 bases read: TGTGCCAGCAGTGAGGCCAACTATGCTGAGCAGTTC.

This clone is labeled as medium-sized. These gene names are mouse names. The read gets to within 1 residue of the CDR3 end, and the germline J gene fills in the rest. This chain joins TRBV4 and TRBJ2-5; 9 bases are shared with TRBD2. V dropped 3 bases and J dropped 2; count of bases not matched to a gene: 3. The length of the CDR3 is 15 residues. The germline gives CDR1 LGHDT, CDR2 YNNKQL (reference sequence). The covered CDR3 bases are TGTGCCAGCAGCTATGGGGGGGCGAGCCAAGACACCCAGTAC. Protein sequence: CASSYGGASQDTQY. The whole CDR3 sequence is CASSYGGASQDTQYF.

Relative to its sample, this clone is medium-sized (0.01 to 0.1%). Genes and germline come from the mouse. The read terminates 1 residue before the CDR3 end, so the remaining end is supplied by the germline J gene. The chain has TRBV26 and TRBJ1-2; 7 bases are shared with TRBD1. V shed 7 bases and J 3 bases; nucleotides not matched to a gene: 2. Germline CDR1 and CDR2: KGHPV and FQNQEV (reference sequence). This CDR3 region has 12 residues. The chain's CDR3 is CASNRGDSDYTF. The sequenced CDR3 bases are TGTGCCAGCAACAGGGGAGACTCCGACTACACC.

This clone was found a few times. Gene names and germline refer to mouse. The read ends 1 residue early relative to the CDR3; the germline J gene fills the gap. V is TRBV13-2 and J is TRBJ2-7, with 12 positions matching TRBD2. CDR3 length: 14 amino acids. Germline V lookup: CDR1 NNHNN, CDR2 SYGAGS (reference sequence). The trim removed 2 bases at V and 4 bases at J, leaving 1 base unmatched. CDR3 bases read: TGTGCCAGCGGTGAGGACTGGGGGGGTTATGAACAGTAC. Translating gives CASGEDWGGYEQY. The entire CDR3 is CASGEDWGGYEQYF.

This clone was observed once. Each gene name is a mouse one. Read coverage stops 1 residue before the CDR3 terminus; the germline J gene supplies the remainder. This rearrangement joins TRBV13-2 to TRBJ1-1; D ambiguous. Germline V lookup: CDR1 NNHNN, CDR2 SYGAGS (reference sequence). V lost 0 bases, J lost 1 base, and 7 bases lay in between. The CDR3 contains 14 residues. The CDR3 loop is CASGDEEGNTEVFF. CDR3 DNA, as far as it was read: TGTGCCAGCGGTGATGAAGAGGGGAACACAGAAGTCTTC.

About this clone itself: Each gene name is a mouse one. From the germline J gene comes the end of the CDR3, since the read stops 1 residue before it. V and J are TRBV16 and TRBJ2-7; D could derive from TRBD1 or TRBD2 (6 bases each). Germline CDR1 SGHSA, CDR2 FRNQAP. The CDR3 runs 14 residues. With 2 bases removed from V and 0 bases from J, the gap between germline ends came to 8 bases. The CDR3 loop reads CASSLKGGSYEQYF. The sequenced part of the CDR3 DNA is TGTGCAAGCAGCTTAAAGGGGGGCTCCTATGAACAGTAC.

This clone has only a few counts. The gene names given are mouse names. The read halts 1 residue ahead of the CDR3 end, with the missing end drawn from the germline J gene. The chain combines TRBV3 with TRBJ2-7; tentatively, D is TRBD2 (6 bases). The germline gives CDR1 SNHLY, CDR2 FYNGKV (reference sequence). This CDR3 comprises 14 residues. Trimming removed 4 bases at V and 2 bases at J, with 12 bases between. The CDR3 protein is CASSWSAGAYEQYF. The CDR3 bases that were read are TGTGCCAGCAGCTGGTCAGCTGGGGCCTATGAACAGTAC.

Of note for this clone: Mouse gene names and germline throughout. The read falls 1 residue short of the CDR3 end, and the missing part is taken from the germline J gene. The chain employs TRBV1 and TRBJ1-1; D is undetermined. The V end was cut by 0 bases, the J end by 3 bases, with 5 bases between. This CDR3 comprises 13 residues. From germline, CDR1 is NSQYPW and CDR2 LRSPGD (reference sequence). The CDR3 DNA, read in part, is TGCACCTGCAGTGCAGAGTCTGACACAGAAGTCTTC. Its protein is CTCSAESDTEVF. The entire CDR3 reads CTCSAESDTEVFF.

With respect to this clone: Gene names follow the mouse nomenclature. Read coverage stops 1 residue before the CDR3 terminus; the germline J gene supplies the remainder. The V call is TRBV26, the J call TRBJ2-5; TRBD2 might be the D (7 bases). The CDR3 covers 14 residues. Germline-derived CDR1 and CDR2 are KGHPV and FQNQEV (reference sequence). V lost 0 bases, J lost 5 bases, and 9 bases lay in between. The CDR3 is CASSLSGGRDTQYF. The sequenced part of the CDR3 DNA is TGTGCCAGCAGTCTGTCTGGGGGGCGAGACACCCAGTAC.

This clone was detected a few times. The genes are named according to mouse. The read halts 1 residue ahead of the CDR3 end, with the missing end drawn from the germline J gene. The chain links TRBV5 to TRBJ2-1; D is unclear. Germline CDR1 LGHNA, CDR2 YNLKQL (reference sequence). V lost 4 bases and J 0 bases, leaving 7 bases between the germline ends. This CDR3 comprises 14 residues. The CDR3 bases that were read are TGTGCCAGCAGCCCGCTGGCTAACTATGCTGAGCAGTTC. Translation: CASSPLANYAEQF. The entire CDR3 reads CASSPLANYAEQFF.

Comments on this clone: Genes here carry mouse names. The read finishes 1 residue shy of the CDR3 end, and the germline J gene is used to complete it. This rearrangement joins TRBV1 to TRBJ2-7, with 10 bases lining up with TRBD2. V lost 3 bases, J lost 2 bases, and 4 bases stayed unmatched. Germline V gene lookup returns CDR1 NSQYPW and CDR2 LRSPGD (reference sequence). The CDR3 contains 15 residues. The sequenced CDR3 bases are TGCACCTGCAGTGCGGGGACTGGGGACCCCTATGAACAGTAC. Its protein is CTCSAGTGDPYEQY. In full, the CDR3 is CTCSAGTGDPYEQYF.

Relative to its sample, this clone is medium-sized. Mouse gene names apply. The read falls 1 residue short of the CDR3 end, and the missing part is taken from the germline J gene. The chain couples TRBV12-1 to TRBJ2-7, with D perhaps TRBD1 (5 bases). CDR1 is SGHSN, CDR2 HYEKVE, per germline. Trimming pared 0 bases from V and 7 bases from J, leaving 15 bases between. The CDR3 has 14 residues. CDR3 DNA (partial): TGTGCCAGCTCTCTCGATGGGAAGGGGTGGGAACAGTAC. Protein product: CASSLDGKGWEQY. The whole CDR3 reads CASSLDGKGWEQYF.

Remarks on this clone: Gene names are mouse gene names. The read comes to an end 1 residue before the CDR3 does, leaving the germline J gene to fill in the end. V usage is TRBV26 and J usage is TRBJ2-5, with TRBD1 matching 9 bases. Germline trimming cut 6 bases from V and 3 bases from J; bases unmatched to any gene: 1. From germline, CDR1 is KGHPV and CDR2 FQNQEV (reference sequence). CDR3 length: 13 amino acids. The covered CDR3 bases are TGTGCCAGCAGAGACAGGGGGCAAGACACCCAGTAC. Translated: CASRDRGQDTQY. The entire CDR3 is CASRDRGQDTQYF.

Regarding this clone: Genes here carry mouse names. The read terminates 1 residue before the CDR3 end, so the remaining end is supplied by the germline J gene. This sequence joins TRBV5 and TRBJ2-7; TRBD2 matches at 7 bases. The CDR3 covers 15 residues. Germline V gene sequence: CDR1 LGHNA, CDR2 YNLKQL (reference sequence). The V gene end was trimmed by 0 bases and the J gene end by 7 bases; junction bases not matched to a gene: 9. The CDR3 protein is CASSQEPTGAGEQYF. The CDR3 DNA, read in part, is TGTGCCAGCAGCCAAGAACCCACTGGGGCGGGGGAACAGTAC.

Turning to this clone: The listed genes are named as in mouse. The read falls 1 residue short of the CDR3 end, and the missing part is taken from the germline J gene. The V gene is TRBV12-2, the J gene TRBJ2-5, with D perhaps assigned TRBD1 or TRBD2 (5 bases each). Looked up from germline, CDR1 is SGHLS and CDR2 is HYDKME. This CDR3 is built from 13 residues. V lost 5 bases and J lost 1, with 9 bases in between. The CDR3 loop is CASFPGDQDTQYF. The CDR3 DNA, read in part, is TGTGCCAGCTTCCCGGGGGACCAAGACACCCAGTAC.

A word on this clone: Mouse germline and gene names are used. The read comes to an end 1 residue before the CDR3 does, leaving the germline J gene to fill in the end. The J gene is TRBJ2-7, the V gene TRBV26; 10 positions match TRBD1. J lost 5 bases, V lost 5 bases, and 3 bases had no gene match. Germline CDR1 KGHPV, CDR2 FQNQEV (reference sequence). The CDR3 extends over 13 amino acids. CDR3 in amino acids: CASSTGTGDEQYF. Partial CDR3 DNA: TGTGCCAGCAGTACCGGGACAGGGGATGAACAGTAC.

Concerning this clone: Gene names are mouse gene names. The read ends 1 residue shy of where the CDR3 ends; the end is completed using the germline J gene. The same CDR3 also results from other DNA sequences found in this sample. The V and J genes are TRBV13-3 and TRBJ2-7; 10 bases map to TRBD1. J gave up 7 bases and V 6 bases, and 4 bases lay outside the gene matches. Per the germline V gene, CDR1 is NNHDY and CDR2 is SYVADS. There are 12 residues in the CDR3. The CDR3 is CASKDRGLEQYF. CDR3 bases read: TGTGCCAGCAAAGACAGGGGGCTGGAACAGTAC.

This clone is categorized as medium-sized (0.01 to 0.1%). Gene names follow the mouse nomenclature. The read finishes 1 residue shy of the CDR3 end, and the germline J gene is used to complete it. This chain joins TRBV26 and TRBJ2-7; no clear D. Germline values: CDR1 KGHPV, CDR2 FQNQEV (reference sequence). The CDR3 covers 12 residues. Trimming pared 2 bases from V and 2 bases from J, leaving 4 bases between. The CDR3 region is CASSLGAYEQYF. CDR3 DNA (partial): TGTGCCAGCAGTCTGGGGGCCTATGAACAGTAC. The full variable domain, in which reference TRBV26 and TRBJ2-7 provide the parts outside the CDR3, is NSKVIQTPRYLVKGQGQKAKMRCIPEKGHPVVFWYQQNKNNEFKFLINFQNQEVLQQIDMTEKRFSAECPSNSPCSLEIQSSEAGDSALYLCASSLGAYEQYFGPGTRLTVL.

This clone has more than one count but fewer than ten. Genes here carry mouse names. The CDR3 goes on 1 residue after the read ends, and that part is filled in from the germline J gene. The chain joins TRBV26 to TRBJ2-5, with D uncertain. This CDR3 comprises 12 residues. Germline assignment: CDR1 KGHPV and CDR2 FQNQEV (reference sequence). V lost 1 base and J 3 bases, leaving 2 bases between the germline ends. Partial CDR3 DNA: TGTGCCAGCAGTCTGTGGCAAGACACCCAGTAC. This codes for CASSLWQDTQY. Given in full, the CDR3 is CASSLWQDTQYF.

Comment on this clone: These gene names are mouse names. The CDR3 goes on 1 residue after the read ends, and that part is filled in from the germline J gene. The J gene is TRBJ1-5, the V gene TRBV12-2, with D possibly TRBD1 on 5 matching bases. There are 15 residues in the CDR3. V was cut by 4 bases and J by 0 bases, with 12 bases left in between. Germline CDR1 SGHLS, CDR2 HYDKME. Here the CDR3 reads CASSPQGYNNQAPLF. The DNA read from the CDR3 is TGTGCCAGCTCGCCTCAGGGTTATAACAACCAGGCTCCGCTT.

In the case of this clone: The gene names here belong to mouse. The read halts 1 residue ahead of the CDR3 end, with the missing end drawn from the germline J gene. This chain uses TRBV31 with TRBJ2-4; no clear D gene. The V end was cut by 1 base, the J end by 3 bases, with 5 bases between. Germline V CDR1 and CDR2: GKSSPN, SITVG. CDR3 length equals 12 residues. CDR3 bases read: TGTGCCTGGAGTCACCAGCAAAACACCTTGTAC. Its translation is CAWSHQQNTLY. The whole CDR3 is CAWSHQQNTLYF.

The sample holds a few counts of this clone. Each gene name is a mouse one. The CDR3 extends 1 residue past the end of the read, so its final part is completed from the germline J gene. This chain links TRBV23 with TRBJ1-3; the table gives TRBD1 as D, unverified against the DNA. CDR3 length: 15 amino acids. Germline V gene lookup returns CDR1 KGHTA and CDR2 FQNQQP. The CDR3 reads CSSSQGQGAGNTLYF. Partial CDR3 DNA: TGCTCCAGCAGTCAAGGACAGGGGGCTGGAAATACGCTCTAT.

As for this clone: Gene names are mouse gene names. The CDR3 end lies 1 residue beyond the end of the read and is filled in from the germline J gene. The chain uses TRBV26 and TRBJ2-3; possible D gene TRBD1, 5 bases. The CDR3 runs to 14 residues. The germline V and J ends were trimmed by 4 bases and 2 bases, with 10 bases remaining between them. Germline V gene sequence: CDR1 KGHPV, CDR2 FQNQEV (reference sequence). The CDR3: CASSPPGFAETLYF. The DNA read from the CDR3 is TGTGCCAGCAGTCCGCCAGGGTTTGCAGAAACGCTGTAT.

A word on this clone: Gene names and germline refer to mouse. CDR3 residues: CASGEAGINQDTQYF. The CDR3 DNA, read in part, is TGTGCCAGCGGTGAAGCAGGGATTAACCAAGACACCCAGTAC. The genes are TRBV13-2 and TRBJ2-5; TRBD1 might be the D (5 bases). The CDR3 extends 1 residue past the end of the read, so its final part is completed from the germline J gene. The V and J ends lost 2 bases and 0 bases respectively, with 10 bases between them. The germline V gene encodes CDR1 NNHNN and CDR2 SYGAGS (reference sequence). The CDR3 contains 15 residues.